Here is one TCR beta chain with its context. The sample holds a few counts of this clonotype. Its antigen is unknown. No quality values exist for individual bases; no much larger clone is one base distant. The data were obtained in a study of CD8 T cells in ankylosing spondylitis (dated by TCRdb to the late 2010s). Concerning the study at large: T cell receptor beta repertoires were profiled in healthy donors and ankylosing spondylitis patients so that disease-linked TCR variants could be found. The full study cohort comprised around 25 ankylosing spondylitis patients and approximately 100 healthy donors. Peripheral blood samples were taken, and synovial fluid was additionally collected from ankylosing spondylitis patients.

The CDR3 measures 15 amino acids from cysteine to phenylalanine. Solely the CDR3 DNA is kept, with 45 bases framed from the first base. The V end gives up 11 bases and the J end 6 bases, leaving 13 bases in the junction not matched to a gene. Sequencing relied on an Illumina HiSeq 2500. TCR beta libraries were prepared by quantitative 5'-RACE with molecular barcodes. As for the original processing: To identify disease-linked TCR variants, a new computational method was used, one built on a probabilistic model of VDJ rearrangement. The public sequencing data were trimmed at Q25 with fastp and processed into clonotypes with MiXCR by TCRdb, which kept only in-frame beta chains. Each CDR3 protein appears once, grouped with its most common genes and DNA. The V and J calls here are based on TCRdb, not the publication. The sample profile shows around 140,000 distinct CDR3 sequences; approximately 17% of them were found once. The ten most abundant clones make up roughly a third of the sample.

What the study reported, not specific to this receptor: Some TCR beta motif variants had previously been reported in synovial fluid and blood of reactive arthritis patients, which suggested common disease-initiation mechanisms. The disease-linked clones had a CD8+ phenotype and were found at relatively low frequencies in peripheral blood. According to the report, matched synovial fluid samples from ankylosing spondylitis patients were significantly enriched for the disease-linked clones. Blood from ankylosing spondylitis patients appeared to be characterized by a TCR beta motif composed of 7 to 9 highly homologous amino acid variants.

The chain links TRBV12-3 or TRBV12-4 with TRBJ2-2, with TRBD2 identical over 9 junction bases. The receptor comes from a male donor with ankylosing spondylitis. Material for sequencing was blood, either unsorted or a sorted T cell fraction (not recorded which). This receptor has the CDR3 CAPWGPREGAGELFF. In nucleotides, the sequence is TGTGCCCCTTGGGGCCCGCGGGAGGGGGCCGGGGAGCTGTTTTTT.